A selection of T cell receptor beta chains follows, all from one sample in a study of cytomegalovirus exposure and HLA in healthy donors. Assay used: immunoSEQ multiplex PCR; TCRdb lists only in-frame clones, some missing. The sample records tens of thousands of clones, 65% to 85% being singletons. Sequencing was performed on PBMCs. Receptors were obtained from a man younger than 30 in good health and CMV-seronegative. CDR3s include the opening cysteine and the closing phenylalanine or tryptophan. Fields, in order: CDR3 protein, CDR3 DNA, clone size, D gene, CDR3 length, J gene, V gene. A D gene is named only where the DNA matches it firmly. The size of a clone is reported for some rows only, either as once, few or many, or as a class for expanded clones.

CDR3 protein: CSVEETSGSPPGELFF; CDR3 DNA: TGCAGCGTTGAAGAGACTAGCGGGAGCCCCCCCGGGGAGCTGTTTTTT; clone size: NA; D gene: TRBD2; CDR3 length: 16; J gene: TRBJ2-2; V gene: TRBV29-1
CDR3 protein: CAWAGVSGNTIYF; CDR3 DNA: TGTGCCTGGGCAGGGGTCTCTGGAAACACCATATATTTT; clone size: NA; D gene: NA; CDR3 length: 13; J gene: TRBJ1-3; V gene: TRBV30
CDR3 protein: CSVEAGSYEQYF; CDR3 DNA: TGCAGCGTTGAGGCGGGCTCCTACGAGCAGTACTTC; clone size: NA; D gene: NA; CDR3 length: 12; J gene: TRBJ2-7; V gene: TRBV29-1
CDR3 protein: CASRPSGANPPEQYF; CDR3 DNA: TGTGCCAGCAGACCTAGCGGGGCTAATCCGCCCGAGCAGTACTTC; clone size: NA; D gene: TRBD2; CDR3 length: 15; J gene: TRBJ2-7; V gene: TRBV7-2
CDR3 protein: CSVGDRGSSWEYF; CDR3 DNA: TGCAGCGTTGGGGACAGGGGTTCTTCATGGGAGTACTTC; clone size: NA; D gene: TRBD1; CDR3 length: 13; J gene: TRBJ2-7; V gene: TRBV29-1
CDR3 protein: CATSPPGGSGANVLTF; CDR3 DNA: TGTGCCACCAGCCCCCCGGGGGGCTCTGGGGCCAACGTCCTGACTTTC; clone size: NA; D gene: TRBD2; CDR3 length: 16; J gene: TRBJ2-6; V gene: TRBV15
CDR3 protein: CASSIGLRVAGLAEAFF; CDR3 DNA: TGTGCCAGTAGTATAGGATTAAGAGTAGCGGGGCTCGCTGAAGCTTTCTTT; clone size: NA; D gene: NA; CDR3 length: 17; J gene: TRBJ1-1; V gene: TRBV19
CDR3 protein: CASSLGGSGRASSYNEQFF; CDR3 DNA: TGTGCCAGCAGCCTAGGGGGTAGCGGGAGGGCGAGCTCCTACAATGAGCAGTTCTTC; clone size: NA; D gene: TRBD2; CDR3 length: 19; J gene: TRBJ2-1; V gene: TRBV9
CDR3 protein: CASSETPGVQGETQYF; CDR3 DNA: TGTGCCAGCAGTGAAACCCCAGGGGTCCAAGGGGAGACCCAGTACTTC; clone size: few; D gene: NA; CDR3 length: 16; J gene: TRBJ2-5; V gene: TRBV6-1
CDR3 protein: CASSLVAGRPQVQFF; CDR3 DNA: TGTGCCAGCAGCTTAGTAGCCGGGAGGCCCCAGGTGCAGTTCTTC; clone size: NA; D gene: TRBD2; CDR3 length: 15; J gene: TRBJ2-1; V gene: TRBV7-8
CDR3 protein: CAWRKGAGGELFF; CDR3 DNA: TGTGCCTGGAGGAAGGGGGCGGGCGGGGAGCTGTTTTTT; clone size: few; D gene: TRBD1; CDR3 length: 13; J gene: TRBJ2-2; V gene: TRBV30
CDR3 protein: CASKGAGNTIYF; CDR3 DNA: TGTGCCAGCAAAGGGGCTGGAAACACCATATATTTT; clone size: NA; D gene: NA; CDR3 length: 12; J gene: TRBJ1-3; V gene: TRBV28
CDR3 protein: CASSLAGGPYEQYF; CDR3 DNA: TGTGCCAGCAGCTTAGCGGGAGGCCCCTACGAGCAGTACTTC; clone size: NA; D gene: NA; CDR3 length: 14; J gene: TRBJ2-7; V gene: TRBV7-6
CDR3 protein: CASSVRQDGKKLFF; CDR3 DNA: TGTGCCAGCAGCGTACGACAGGACGGGAAAAAACTGTTTTTT; clone size: NA; D gene: NA; CDR3 length: 14; J gene: TRBJ1-4; V gene: TRBV9
CDR3 protein: CASSGRDTEAFF; CDR3 DNA: TGTGCCAGCAGTGGGAGGGACACTGAAGCTTTCTTT; clone size: few; D gene: NA; CDR3 length: 12; J gene: TRBJ1-1; V gene: TRBV2
CDR3 protein: CASSPAGQGYTF; CDR3 DNA: TGTGCCAGCAGCCCCGCGGGCCAGGGCTACACCTTC; clone size: NA; D gene: NA; CDR3 length: 12; J gene: TRBJ1-2; V gene: TRBV6-5
CDR3 protein: CASSGSRGMDGYTF; CDR3 DNA: TGTGCCAGCAGCGGGTCGAGGGGGATGGATGGCTACACCTTC; clone size: NA; D gene: NA; CDR3 length: 14; J gene: TRBJ1-2; V gene: TRBV6-5
CDR3 protein: CASSESGRGHYEQYF; CDR3 DNA: TGTGCCAGCAGTGAAAGCGGGAGGGGGCATTACGAGCAGTACTTC; clone size: NA; D gene: TRBD2; CDR3 length: 15; J gene: TRBJ2-7; V gene: TRBV6-1
CDR3 protein: CASSLDAGNGNEQFF; CDR3 DNA: TGCGCCAGCAGCTTGGACGCAGGGAACGGCAATGAGCAGTTCTTC; clone size: few; D gene: NA; CDR3 length: 15; J gene: TRBJ2-1; V gene: TRBV5-1
CDR3 protein: CASRPAPRETQYF; CDR3 DNA: TGCGCCAGCCGACCCGCCCCGAGGGAGACCCAGTACTTC; clone size: once; D gene: NA; CDR3 length: 13; J gene: TRBJ2-5; V gene: TRBV5-1
CDR3 protein: CAAQTGWTEAFF; CDR3 DNA: TGTGCCGCACAGACAGGTTGGACTGAAGCTTTCTTT; clone size: NA; D gene: NA; CDR3 length: 12; J gene: TRBJ1-1; V gene: TRBV10-3
CDR3 protein: CASRTGQGRFLF; CDR3 DNA: TGTGCCAGCAGGACCGGACAGGGCCGGTTCCTCTTC; clone size: NA; D gene: TRBD1; CDR3 length: 12; J gene: TRBJ2-7; V gene: TRBV28